This T cell receptor (beta chain) was captured by sequencing in a study of shared clonotypes between healthy human individuals. This CDR3 is built from 17 residues. CDR1 and CDR2 from the germline V gene are SGHVS and FNYEAQ. V was clipped by 2 bases and J by 3 bases; unmatched bases: 10. Study results and limitations: An anticipated effect of sequencing depth on clonotype sharing among donors was recognized. The authors sampled blood alone, and tissue repertoires likely differ.

Sequencing was performed with immunoSEQ multiplex PCR; in TCRdb, only in-frame clones are kept and a portion is missing. The repertoire has more than 150,000 clones, approximately 70% of them found once; the top ten carry about 10%. On this clone: What it recognizes is unknown.

Sequencing was carried out using memory CD4+ T cells sorted from blood. The sample's subset: CD45RA-negative fraction. The rearrangement joins TRBV7-6 to TRBJ2-7, with 10 nucleotides matching TRBD2. This TCR came from a man younger than 40 in good health. The CDR3 coding sequence is TGTGCCAGCAGCTTAATCGCGGGGCTAGCGGGAGACTACGAGCAGTACTTC. Translated: CASSLIAGLAGDYEQYF.